In this sample, the clone carrying this TCR beta chain turned up many times. Its matching antigen is unknown. The data originate from a study of CD8 T cells in ankylosing spondylitis. Whole-study findings and limits: Matched ankylosing spondylitis synovial fluid reportedly contained a significantly enriched population of disease-linked clones. Typical of ankylosing spondylitis blood, it appeared, was a TCR beta motif of several highly homologous variants. Reactive arthritis synovial fluid and blood were previously reported to contain some motif variants.

With molecular barcodes, quantitative 5'-RACE was used to make the TCR beta libraries. MiXCR was run by TCRdb on the 5' RACE reads, yielding one entry per CDR3 protein. The top ten clones hold roughly 0.99% of a sample with 350,000 or so distinct CDR3 sequences, under 15% of them seen once. The CDR3 extends over 16 amino acids. The V and J ends lost 5 bases and 9 bases, in that order; junction bases with no gene match: 9. CDR1 is MGHDK, CDR2 SYGVNS, per germline. The sequencing input was blood, either unsorted or a sorted T cell fraction (not recorded which). The chain has TRBV25-1 and TRBJ2-1; 14 positions match TRBD2. The sequence was collected from a male donor with ankylosing spondylitis or in good health (not recorded which). DNA for the CDR3: TGTGCCAGCAGTCCCTCCGGGACTAGCGGGAGTTTTGAGCAGTTCTTC. Translated: CASSPSGTSGSFEQFF. Complete variable domain (other parts from reference TRBV25-1 and TRBJ2-1): EADIYQTPRYLVIGTGKKITLECSQTMGHDKMYWYQQDPGMELHLIHYSYGVNSTEKGDLSSESTVSRIRTEHFPLTLESARPSHTSQYLCASSPSGTSGSFEQFFGPGTRLTVL.